This T cell receptor (beta chain) originates from a study of shared clonotypes between healthy human individuals. This table comes from immunoSEQ multiplex PCR, and its TCRdb copy is limited to in-frame clones, with some not included. The sample lists about 2.2 million clones, about 93% seen once, with roughly 1.7% in the top ten. A few counts support this clone. Other DNA variants within this sample encode the same CDR3. Naive CD8 cells comprised CD45RO-negative, CCR7-positively selected cells, excluding terminally differentiated effector memory CD45RA+ cells. The V gene's germline CDR1 is LGHNA and CDR2 YSLEER. The CDR3 runs to 13 residues. The V gene lost 1 base and the J gene lost 0 bases, with 2 bases spanning the gap.

The genes are TRBV4-3 and TRBJ2-3; no clear D. Sequenced sample: naive CD8+ T cells from PBMCs. This sequence was found in a man between 18 and 35 years old in good health. Some clones in this sample may be carry-over from other donors' samples. CDR3 protein: CASSQASTDTQYF. DNA for the CDR3: TGCGCCAGCAGCCAAGCTAGCACAGATACGCAGTATTTT.